These 10 T cell receptor beta chains came from one sample sequenced in a study of shared clonotypes between healthy human individuals. As defined, naive CD8 cells were CD45RO-negative and positively selected for CCR7, with terminally differentiated effector memory CD45RA+ cells excluded. Sequencing was performed with immunoSEQ multiplex PCR; in TCRdb, only in-frame clones are kept and a portion is missing. The sample includes roughly 2,000,000 clones, about 94% of them seen just once. Sequences were obtained from naive CD8+ T cells sorted from blood. The receptors originated from a man younger than 35 in good health.

This chain links TRBV5-6 with TRBJ2-7; no clear D gene. Between the trimmed V and J ends, which lost 2 bases and 2 bases, there was a span of 8 bases. Germline-derived CDR1 and CDR2 are SGHDT and YYEEEE. This CDR3 has 13 residues. The CDR3 coding sequence is TGTGCCAGCAGCTTACGATGGGCCTACGAGCAGTACTTC. This gives the protein CASSLRWAYEQYF.

This chain joins TRBV10-3 and TRBJ1-3, with 7 bases aligning to TRBD1. Germline CDR1 ENHRY, CDR2 SYGVKD. The junction had 10 bases not matched to a gene; V was cut back by 7 bases and J by 1 base. CDR3 length: 16 amino acids. As DNA, the CDR3 is TGTGCCATCATAGAGGGGCAGGGGGGATCTGGAAACACCATATATTTT. Translated: CAIIEGQGGSGNTIYF.

The CDR3 loop is CASSLTLGGGTGELFF. CDR3 sequence (DNA): TGTGCCAGCAGCTTAACCCTGGGTGGTGGCACCGGGGAGCTGTTTTTT. J is TRBJ2-2 and V is TRBV7-9, with D unclear. The germline CDR1 and CDR2 sequences are SEHNR and FQNEAQ (reference sequence). CDR3 size: 16 residues. With 2 bases removed from V and 4 bases from J, the gap between germline ends came to 14 bases.

This clone was seen just once. This chain joins TRBV28 and TRBJ1-1; D is perhaps TRBD1 (6 bases). The germline V gene has CDR1 MDHEN and CDR2 SYDVKM. With 5 bases removed from V and 4 bases from J, the gap between germline ends came to 14 bases. This CDR3 spans 14 amino acids. CDR3 sequence reads: CASSQRTAGTEAFF. DNA of the CDR3: TGTGCCAGCAGTCAGAGGACAGCCGGCACTGAAGCTTTCTTT.

This rearrangement joins TRBV12-5 to TRBJ1-3; a weak D match, TRBD1 (5 bases). V was trimmed by 1 base and J by 0 bases, leaving 28 bases between them. CDR3 length: 22 residues. From germline, CDR1 is LGHNT and CDR2 FRNRAP. This chain's CDR3 is CASGLALSFGWGERHSGNTIYF. CDR3 in DNA: TGTGCTAGTGGTTTGGCCCTCTCGTTCGGGTGGGGGGAAAGACACTCTGGAAACACCATATATTTT.

In its sample, this clone was seen once. The J gene is TRBJ2-1, the V gene TRBV27, with D unresolved. The germline V and J ends were trimmed by 5 bases and 5 bases, with 7 bases remaining between them. This CDR3 is built from 12 residues. Germline V lookup: CDR1 MNHEY, CDR2 SMNVEV (reference sequence). Here the CDR3 reads CASSTTDNEQFF. The CDR3 nucleotides are TGTGCCAGCAGTACGACCGACAATGAGCAGTTCTTC.

V usage is TRBV13 and J usage is TRBJ2-1; no firm D call. V was shortened by 8 bases and J by 6 bases, with 11 bases between the two germline ends. The CDR3 runs to 12 residues. Germline lookup yields CDR1 PRHDT and CDR2 FYEKMQ (reference sequence). CDR3 in amino acids: CASGSNGNEQFF. DNA of the CDR3: TGTGCCAGCGGAAGTAATGGCAATGAGCAGTTCTTC.

The sample holds a few counts of this clone. The CDR3 DNA reads TGTGCCTGGACTCGACTGAAAGGGGGGGCCACTGAAGCTTTCTTT. Translated: CAWTRLKGGATEAFF. The rearrangement links TRBV30 to TRBJ1-1; D may be TRBD1 (6 bases). The V gene lost 4 bases and the J gene lost 4 bases, with 19 bases spanning the gap. The CDR3 is 15 amino acids. Germline V gene lookup returns CDR1 GTSNPN and CDR2 SVGIG (reference sequence). The variable domain in full, completed from reference TRBV30 and TRBJ1-1, reads SQTIHQWPATLVQPVGSPLSLECTVEGTSNPNLYWYRQAAGRGLQLLFYSVGIGQISSEVPQNLSASRPQDRQFILSSKKLLLSDSGFYLCAWTRLKGGATEAFFGQGTRLTVV.

The chain links TRBV29-1 to TRBJ2-1; TRBD2 agrees at 10 bases. There are 20 residues in the CDR3. The V segment lost 4 bases and the J segment 0 bases; nucleotides outside the gene matches: 18. Germline V gives CDR1 SQVTM, CDR2 ANQGSEA. The CDR3 loop is CSVGLGGASGGLSSYNEQFF. For the CDR3, the DNA is TGCAGCGTTGGTTTGGGGGGGGCTAGCGGGGGTCTGAGCTCCTACAATGAGCAGTTCTTC.

The chain recombines TRBV7-9 with TRBJ1-1; possibly TRBD1 for D (6 bases). The ends were cut back, 6 bases at V and 1 base at J, with 9 bases in the middle. Per germline, CDR1 SEHNR and CDR2 FQNEAQ (reference sequence). The length of the CDR3 is 13 residues. In DNA, the CDR3 is TGTGCCAGCAGTCGACAGGAGAACACTGAAGCTTTCTTT. Amino acids: CASSRQENTEAFF.